The sequence of this T cell receptor (beta chain) was determined in a study of cytomegalovirus exposure and HLA in healthy donors. Germline CDR1 reads SQVTM; CDR2 reads ANQGSEA. The CDR3 spans 15 residues. Trimming at V came to 5 bases and at J to 1 base, leaving 8 bases not matched to a gene. The PCR made use of 60 Vbeta and 13 Jbeta primers. Profiling relied on immunoSEQ multiplex PCR, and the TCRdb table lists in-frame clones only, not all of them. The sample has 150,000 or so clones; about 80% are singletons. Material: PBMCs. This clonotype was sampled from a woman in her 40s in good health and CMV-seronegative. The chain is built from TRBV29-1 and TRBJ2-5, with 9 bases that match TRBD1. The CDR3 DNA follows: TGCAGCGTTTCCTGGGGACAGGGCTCCCAAGAGACCCAGTACTTC. It translates to CSVSWGQGSQETQYF.